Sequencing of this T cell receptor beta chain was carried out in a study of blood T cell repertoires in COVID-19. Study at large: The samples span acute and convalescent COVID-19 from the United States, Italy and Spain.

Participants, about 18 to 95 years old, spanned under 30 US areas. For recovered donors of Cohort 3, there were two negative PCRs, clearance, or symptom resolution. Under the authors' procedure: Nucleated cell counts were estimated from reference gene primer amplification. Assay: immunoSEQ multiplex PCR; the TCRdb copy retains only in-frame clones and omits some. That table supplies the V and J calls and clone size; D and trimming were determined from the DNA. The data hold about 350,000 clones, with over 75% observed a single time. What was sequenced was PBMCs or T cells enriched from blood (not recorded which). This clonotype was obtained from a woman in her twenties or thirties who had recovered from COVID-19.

As DNA, the CDR3 is TGTGCCAGCAGCCAACAACTTTTGACAGGGGAGGGGAACATTCAGTACTTC. Its translation: CASSQQLLTGEGNIQYF. The chain is built from TRBV13 and TRBJ2-4; D is perhaps TRBD1 (8 bases). The V gene's germline CDR1 is PRHDT and CDR2 FYEKMQ (reference sequence). The V end was cut by 5 bases, the J end by 7 bases, with 24 bases between. The CDR3 covers 17 residues.